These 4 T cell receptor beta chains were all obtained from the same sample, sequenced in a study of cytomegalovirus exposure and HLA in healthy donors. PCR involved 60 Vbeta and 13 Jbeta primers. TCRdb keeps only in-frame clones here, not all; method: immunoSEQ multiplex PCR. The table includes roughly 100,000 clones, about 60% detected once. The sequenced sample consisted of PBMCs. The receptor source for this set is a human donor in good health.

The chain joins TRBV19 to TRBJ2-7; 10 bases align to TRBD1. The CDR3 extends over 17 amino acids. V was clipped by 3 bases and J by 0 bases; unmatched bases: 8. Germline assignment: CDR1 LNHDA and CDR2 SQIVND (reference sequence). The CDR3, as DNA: TGTGCCAGTAGTATCGGACCGGGACAGGGGTTCTCCTACGAGCAGTACTTC. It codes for CASSIGPGQGFSYEQYF.

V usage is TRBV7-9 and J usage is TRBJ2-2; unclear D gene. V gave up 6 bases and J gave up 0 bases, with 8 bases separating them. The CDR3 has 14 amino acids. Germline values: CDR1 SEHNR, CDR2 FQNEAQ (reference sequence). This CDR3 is CASRSTTNTGELFF. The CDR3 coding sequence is TGTGCCAGCAGGTCTACCACGAACACCGGGGAGCTGTTTTTT.

The CDR3 loop reads CASSLVSGSGGRSSYEQYF. The CDR3 DNA reads as TGTGCCAGCAGCTTAGTTTCAGGGTCGGGAGGCCGAAGCTCCTACGAGCAGTACTTC. The chain is built from TRBV7-8 and TRBJ2-7; 7 bases agree with TRBD2. Germline CDR1 SGHVS, CDR2 FQNEAQ. Trimming took 1 base from V and 0 from J; bases not matched to a gene: 15. This CDR3 is built from 19 residues.

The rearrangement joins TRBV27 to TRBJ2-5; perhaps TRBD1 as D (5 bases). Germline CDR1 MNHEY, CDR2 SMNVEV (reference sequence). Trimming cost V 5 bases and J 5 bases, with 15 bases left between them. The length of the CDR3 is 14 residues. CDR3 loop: CASSGSRVAETQYF. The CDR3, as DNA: TGTGCCAGCAGTGGATCCAGGGTGGCGGAGACCCAGTACTTC.